Listed below are T cell receptor beta chains from one sample, sequenced in a study of identical twins. TCRdb ran MiXCR on the 5' RACE reads and lists one entry per CDR3 protein. The table has fewer than 550,000 distinct CDR3 sequences, roughly 13% seen once. The same data also contributed to another study, on yellow fever vaccine responses in identical twins.

The sample was CD4+ T cells sorted from blood. The source is a woman aged 18-35 years in good health. The CDR3 runs from the conserved cysteine through the conserved F or W. The D gene is left open where the match is weak. Only part of the rows carry a size: once, few, many, or a class if the clone is expanded.

v_call,d_call,clone_size,j_call,cdr3_aa,cdr3_nt
TRBV20-1,TRBD2,once,TRBJ2-7,CSASTSGGEQYF,TGCAGTGCTAGTACTAGCGGGGGCGAGCAGTACTTC
TRBV12-3/TRBV12-4,.,.,TRBJ1-6,CASSLRSGTNSPLHF,TGTGCCAGCAGTTTGCGTTCGGGGACCAATTCACCCCTCCACTTT
TRBV24-1,TRBD2,.,TRBJ2-7,CATNFRTSGTPYEQYF,TGTGCCACCAACTTCCGGACTAGCGGGACCCCCTACGAGCAGTACTTC
TRBV6-1,.,.,TRBJ2-5,CASSEGTRRKGETQYF,TGTGCCAGCAGTGAAGGCACACGGAGGAAGGGGGAGACCCAGTACTTC
TRBV20-1,TRBD2,few,TRBJ2-1,CSALAGGVAYNEQFF,TGCAGTGCTTTAGCGGGAGGTGTTGCCTACAATGAGCAGTTCTTC
TRBV7-2,TRBD2,few,TRBJ2-7,CASSLVSSGGTYEQYF,TGTGCCAGCAGCTTAGTATCTTCGGGGGGAACCTACGAGCAGTACTTC
TRBV12-3/TRBV12-4,.,few,TRBJ2-7,CASSFESIGANEQYF,TGTGCCAGCAGTTTTGAAAGTATCGGGGCCAACGAGCAGTACTTC
TRBV20-1,TRBD1,few,TRBJ2-3,CSARYGTGGSTDTQYF,TGCAGTGCTAGATACGGGACAGGGGGATCAACAGATACGCAGTATTTT
TRBV3-1,.,.,TRBJ2-7,CASSQAHGSSYEQYF,TGTGCCAGCAGCCAAGCCCACGGGAGTTCCTACGAGCAGTACTTC
TRBV18,TRBD1,.,TRBJ1-1,CASSPQTGGGTEAFF,TGTGCCAGCTCACCACAAACAGGGGGCGGCACTGAAGCTTTCTTT
TRBV5-1,.,many,TRBJ2-2,CASSNVQGSNTGELFF,TGCGCCAGCAGCAACGTACAGGGATCGAACACCGGGGAGCTGTTTTTT
TRBV18,TRBD1,few,TRBJ2-2,CASSLPTGKNTGELFF,TGTGCCAGCTCACTCCCGACAGGGAAGAACACCGGGGAGCTGTTTTTT
TRBV6-1,.,.,TRBJ1-2,CASSRQRGGYGYTF,TGTGCCAGCAGCCGTCAGAGGGGGGGCTATGGCTACACCTTC
TRBV23-1,.,.,TRBJ2-7,CASSNPGHRHYEQYF,TGCGCCAGCAGTAACCCGGGACACCGTCACTACGAGCAGTACTTC
TRBV2,.,.,TRBJ1-1,CASSGEVRAEAFF,TGTGCCAGCAGTGGGGAGGTCCGCGCTGAAGCTTTCTTT
TRBV6-1,.,.,TRBJ2-7,CASSEGRQAREQYF,TGTGCCAGCAGTGAAGGGAGGCAGGCGCGGGAGCAGTACTTC
TRBV4-1,.,few,TRBJ2-1,CASSQDPLGNEQFF,TGCGCCAGCAGCCAAGATCCACTAGGTAATGAGCAGTTCTTC
TRBV29-1,.,.,TRBJ2-3,CSVHRGDREYF,TGCAGCGTCCACCGTGGGGACCGGGAGTATTTT
TRBV25-1,.,few,TRBJ1-2,CASSGETYGYTF,TGTGCCAGCAGTGGTGAGACCTATGGCTACACCTTC
TRBV21-1,.,.,TRBJ2-7,CASSKTESYEQYF,TGTGCCAGCAGTAAGACAGAGAGCTACGAGCAGTACTTC